This T cell receptor beta chain was documented in a study of blood T cell repertoires in COVID-19. On the study more broadly: COVID-19 samples collected from the United States, Italy and Spain covered acute and convalescent phases. T cells, B-cell-depleted T cells, or PBMCs supplied cDNA or gDNA.

Original processing methods: Nucleated cell number was recorded as an estimate derived from reference gene primer amplification. Only in-frame clones appear in the TCRdb table, and some are missing; sequencing was by immunoSEQ multiplex PCR. The DNA was the basis for D and trimming; V, J and clone size are from that table. The top ten hold roughly 3.9% of the sample, which has about 140,000 clones, 82% seen once. This CDR3 is built from 13 residues. Per germline, CDR1 MDHEN and CDR2 SYDVKM. V was cut by 5 bases and J by 2 bases, with 10 bases left in between. The sequenced sample was peripheral blood. The TCR comes from a woman of 80 years or more with acute or convalescent COVID-19. This chain joins TRBV28 and TRBJ2-7; D call uncertain. The CDR3 region is CASSPSPPYEQYF. The CDR3 DNA follows: TGTGCCAGCAGTCCTTCCCCTCCCTACGAGCAGTACTTC.